This TCR beta chain is from a study of blood T cells in healthy people across ages. Points from the study as a whole: While age rose, TCR beta diversity per million T cells dropped in a roughly linear way. There were more naive CD4+ cells and higher diversity in long-lived donors than in aged donors.

For the second PCR, which ran for roughly 6 to 12 cycles, a sample-barcoded 5' primer and a J-beta primer mix were used. Tagging of each cDNA molecule was performed by a template-switch adaptor with 12 random nucleotides. TCRdb ran MiXCR on the 5' RACE reads and lists one entry per CDR3 protein. The repertoire holds around 940,000 distinct CDR3 sequences, roughly half seen once, with about 22% in the top ten. Per the germline V gene, CDR1 is SEHNR and CDR2 is FQNEAQ (reference sequence). The V and J ends lost 4 bases and 2 bases respectively, with 16 bases between them. The CDR3 is made up of 16 amino acids. Each donor had about 9.6 milliliters of peripheral blood drawn. Comment on this clonotype: The antigen is not known.

Sequencing input: blood. This TCR derives from a woman aged 60-75 years in good health. J is TRBJ2-3 and V is TRBV7-9; D may be TRBD1 (6 bases). The CDR3 DNA reads as TGTGCCAGCAGCTCCGGACAGCCAGGGTTCACAGATACGCAGTATTTT. Residues: CASSSGQPGFTDTQYF.